This T cell receptor beta chain was sequenced during a study of a mutant IDH1 vaccine in newly diagnosed glioma. Time point of the sample: week 11, during vaccination. Every vaccine dose comprised 300 ug of mutant IDH1 20-mer peptide plus topical imiquimod. Assay used: immunoSEQ multiplex PCR; TCRdb lists only in-frame clones, some missing. This table has about 120,000 clones, 80% appearing once. Notes on this clone: Its antigen is still unknown.

The clonotype originates from a man in his forties or fifties with glioma. The specimen comprised PBMCs, sampled from a glioma patient whose treatment included an IDH1 peptide vaccine.

CDR3 region: CASSVGGRTDEQYF. For the CDR3, the DNA is TGTGCCAGCAGCGTAGGAGGACGGACGGACGAGCAGTACTTC. The rearrangement joins TRBV9 to TRBJ2-7; the D is unclear. The CDR3 extends over 14 amino acids. From germline, CDR1 is SGDLS and CDR2 YYNGEE. V was shortened by 0 bases and J by 5 bases, with 12 bases between the two germline ends.